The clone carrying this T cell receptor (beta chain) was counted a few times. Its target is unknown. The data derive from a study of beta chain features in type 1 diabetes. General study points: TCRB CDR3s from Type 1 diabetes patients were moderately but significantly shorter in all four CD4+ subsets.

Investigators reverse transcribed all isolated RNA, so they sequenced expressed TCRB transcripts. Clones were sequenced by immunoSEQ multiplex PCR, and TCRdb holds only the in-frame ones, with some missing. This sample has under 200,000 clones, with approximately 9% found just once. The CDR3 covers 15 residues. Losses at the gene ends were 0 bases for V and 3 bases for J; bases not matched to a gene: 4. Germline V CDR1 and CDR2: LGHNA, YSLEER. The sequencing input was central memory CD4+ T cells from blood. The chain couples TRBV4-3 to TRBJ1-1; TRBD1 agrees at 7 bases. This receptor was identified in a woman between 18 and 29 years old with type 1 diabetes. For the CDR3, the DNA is TGCGCCAGCAGCCAAGACCCAGGACAGGACACTGAAGCTTTCTTT. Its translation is CASSQDPGQDTEAFF.